The rows below give T cell receptor beta chains drawn from one sample of a study of blood T cell repertoires in COVID-19. The table came from immunoSEQ multiplex PCR; TCRdb's copy has only in-frame clones and leaves some out. The data hold fewer than 650,000 clones, with 85% to 90% observed a single time. Specimen: peripheral blood. The receptors were gathered from a woman aged 45-65 years with COVID-19, enrolled during active disease. Each CDR3 is given with its conserved first and last residue. Each record gives: J gene, V gene, D gene, clone size, CDR3 protein, CDR3 DNA. A D gene is named only where the DNA matches it firmly. Where a row states a size, it is once, few, many or the class of an expanded clone; other rows omit it.

TRBJ2-1 | TRBV3-1/TRBV3-2 | NA | NA | CASSQVGLLAVTYNEQFF | TGTGCCAGCAGCCAAGTTGGGCTTTTAGCGGTTACTTACAATGAGCAGTTCTTC
TRBJ2-1 | TRBV5-4 | TRBD1 | NA | CASSAGQVSSYNEQFF | TGTGCCAGCAGCGCGGGACAGGTCAGCTCCTACAATGAGCAGTTCTTC
TRBJ2-7 | TRBV10-1 | NA | NA | CASSEGQLGRYEQYF | TGCGCCAGCAGTGAAGGACAGCTAGGTCGTTACGAGCAGTACTTC
TRBJ1-1 | TRBV5-5 | NA | NA | CASSSNLGSNTEAFF | TGTGCCAGCAGCTCGAATCTAGGAAGTAACACTGAAGCTTTCTTT
TRBJ2-5 | TRBV5-1 | TRBD2 | NA | CASSFAGEETQYF | TGCGCCAGCAGCTTCGCGGGGGAAGAGACCCAGTACTTC
TRBJ2-1 | TRBV7-3 | NA | NA | CASSSSWTSSYNEQFF | TGTGCCAGCAGCTCGTCGTGGACAAGCTCCTACAATGAGCAGTTCTTC
TRBJ2-3 | TRBV7-9 | TRBD2 | NA | CASSLEGLAGADTQYF | TGTGCCAGCAGCTTGGAGGGACTAGCGGGGGCGGATACGCAGTATTTT
TRBJ1-1 | TRBV12-3/TRBV12-4 | NA | few | CASSQETEEAFF | TGTGCCAGCAGCCAAGAGACGGAGGAAGCTTTCTTT
TRBJ1-1 | TRBV5-4 | TRBD1 | NA | CASSSRTGGDTEAFF | TGTGCCAGCAGCTCCCGTACAGGGGGGGACACTGAAGCTTTCTTT
TRBJ1-1 | TRBV19 | NA | NA | CASMGGAEAFF | TGTGCCAGTATGGGGGGGGCTGAAGCTTTCTTT
TRBJ2-1 | TRBV24-1 | NA | NA | CATSDASGGLNEQFF | TGTGCCACCAGTGATGCCTCGGGGGGCCTCAATGAGCAGTTCTTC
TRBJ2-3 | TRBV3-1/TRBV3-2 | TRBD2 | NA | CASSQDSRGLAGRGTQYF | TGTGCCAGCAGCCAAGATTCCCGGGGACTAGCGGGGAGGGGGACGCAGTATTTT
TRBJ1-5 | TRBV6-6 | TRBD1 | NA | CASSLGTGVQPQHF | TGTGCCAGCAGTCTGGGGACAGGGGTTCAGCCCCAGCATTTT
TRBJ1-6 | TRBV2 | NA | NA | CASSEAGENSPLHF | TGTGCCAGCAGTGAAGCGGGAGAGAATTCACCCCTCCACTTT
TRBJ2-4 | TRBV19 | TRBD2 | NA | CASSGSGGGLAKNIQYF | TGTGCCAGTAGCGGAAGCGGGGGGGGACTAGCCAAAAACATTCAGTACTTC
TRBJ1-2 | TRBV19 | TRBD1 | NA | CASSFSPGGTGYTF | TGTGCCAGTAGTTTCAGTCCAGGGGGGACGGGCTACACCTTC
TRBJ2-3 | TRBV20-1 | NA | NA | CSAPLLDTQYF | TGCAGTGCTCCCTTACTAGATACGCAGTATTTT
TRBJ2-3 | TRBV6-1 | NA | NA | CASSGPSNVWADTQYF | TGTGCCAGCAGTGGACCATCTAACGTATGGGCGGATACGCAGTATTTT
TRBJ1-1 | TRBV11-2 | TRBD1 | NA | CASSLLTGATMNTEAFF | TGTGCCAGCAGCTTATTAACAGGGGCTACCATGAACACTGAAGCTTTCTTT
TRBJ1-1 | TRBV6-5 | NA | NA | CASSYSTLQGTEAFF | TGTGCCAGCAGTTACTCGACGCTCCAGGGCACTGAAGCTTTCTTT
TRBJ1-6 | TRBV21-1 | NA | NA | CASTKRWQGAYNSPLHF | TGTGCCAGCACCAAGCGCTGGCAGGGCGCCTATAATTCACCCCTCCACTTT
TRBJ2-3 | TRBV14 | TRBD1 | NA | CASSLQKGPGGPDTQYF | TGTGCCAGCAGCCTGCAGAAAGGGCCAGGGGGCCCAGATACGCAGTATTTT
TRBJ1-5 | TRBV12-3/TRBV12-4 | NA | NA | CASSLPGQPQHF | TGTGCCAGCAGTTTGCCCGGGCAGCCCCAGCATTTT
TRBJ2-1 | TRBV3-1/TRBV3-2 | NA | NA | CASSQTRARGWSYNEQFF | TGTGCCAGCAGCCAAACCCGTGCTAGGGGCTGGTCCTACAATGAGCAGTTCTTC
TRBJ2-1 | TRBV6-4 | TRBD1 | NA | CASSGQGRDEQFF | TGTGCCAGCAGTGGACAGGGTAGGGATGAGCAGTTCTTC
TRBJ2-7 | TRBV28 | TRBD1 | NA | CASSTGDPSSYEQYF | TGTGCCAGTAGTACAGGGGACCCGAGCTCCTACGAGCAGTACTTC
TRBJ2-7 | TRBV6-1 | TRBD1 | NA | CASSEALTGANYEQYF | TGTGCCAGCAGTGAAGCCCTGACAGGGGCGAATTACGAGCAGTACTTC
TRBJ1-1 | TRBV24-1 | TRBD1 | NA | CATRGTGDTEAFF | TGTGCCACCAGGGGGACAGGGGACACTGAAGCTTTCTTT
TRBJ1-5 | TRBV23-1 | TRBD1 | NA | CASSPDRGRAQHF | TGCGCCAGCAGTCCCGACAGGGGTCGGGCCCAGCATTTT
TRBJ2-7 | TRBV20-1 | TRBD1 | NA | CSAVGTDEQYF | TGCAGTGCAGTAGGGACAGATGAGCAGTACTTC
TRBJ2-2 | TRBV24-1 | NA | once | CATSTSGDTGELFF | TGTGCCACCAGTACCTCGGGGGACACCGGGGAGCTGTTTTTT
TRBJ1-1 | TRBV7-3 | NA | NA | CASSDPQGEAFF | TGTGCCAGCAGCGACCCCCAGGGTGAAGCTTTCTTT
TRBJ1-2 | TRBV30 | NA | NA | CASWTLRGRSGYTF | TGTGCCTCATGGACGCTTAGGGGCAGGAGTGGCTACACCTTC
TRBJ2-3 | TRBV5-6 | TRBD2 | once | CASSNGLAGGTDTQYF | TGTGCCAGCAGCAACGGACTAGCGGGCGGAACAGATACGCAGTATTTT
TRBJ2-5 | TRBV27 | NA | NA | CASSLGTSYETQYF | TGTGCCAGCAGTTTAGGTACTAGCTACGAGACCCAGTACTTC
TRBJ1-4 | TRBV28 | NA | NA | CASRLTENNEKLFF | TGTGCCAGCAGGCTGACAGAAAATAATGAAAAACTGTTTTTT
TRBJ1-1 | TRBV13 | NA | NA | CASSSDSHTEAFF | TGTGCCAGCAGCTCTGACAGCCACACTGAAGCTTTCTTT
TRBJ2-7 | TRBV7-3 | NA | NA | CASSSLGGGEQYF | TGTGCCAGCAGCTCGCTCGGTGGAGGGGAGCAGTACTTC
TRBJ2-2 | TRBV19 | NA | NA | CASRRGGNTGELFF | TGTGCCAGTAGGAGAGGAGGAAACACCGGGGAGCTGTTTTTT
TRBJ1-3 | TRBV2 | NA | once | CASMRASEGNTIYF | TGTGCCAGCATGAGGGCATCGGAAGGAAACACCATATATTTT
TRBJ2-7 | TRBV6-5 | TRBD2 | NA | CASSYGVGAGVYEQYF | TGTGCCAGCAGTTACGGTGTGGGAGCGGGGGTCTACGAGCAGTACTTC
TRBJ2-1 | TRBV11-2 | NA | NA | CASSLSSAYNEQFF | TGTGCCAGCAGCCTCTCTAGCGCTTACAATGAGCAGTTCTTC
TRBJ1-5 | TRBV7-9 | NA | few | CASSPSPGGPQHF | TGTGCCAGCAGCCCCTCCCCCGGAGGGCCCCAGCATTTT
TRBJ1-5 | TRBV6-5 | TRBD1 | NA | CASSYTGVNQPQHF | TGTGCCAGCAGTTACACAGGGGTTAATCAGCCCCAGCATTTT
TRBJ2-1 | TRBV24-1 | NA | NA | CATSGVYNEQFF | TGTGCCACCAGTGGAGTTTACAATGAGCAGTTCTTC
TRBJ2-2 | TRBV7-2 | NA | NA | CASSLIQGWVPGELFF | TGTGCCAGCAGCTTAATACAGGGCTGGGTGCCCGGGGAGCTGTTTTTT
TRBJ2-5 | TRBV3-1/TRBV3-2 | TRBD2 | NA | CASSSPGLAGSETQYF | TGTGCCAGCTCCTCACCGGGACTAGCGGGGTCAGAGACCCAGTACTTC
TRBJ1-2 | TRBV3-1/TRBV3-2 | NA | NA | CASSQPGLDYGYTF | TGTGCCAGCAGCCAACCCGGACTAGACTATGGCTACACCTTC
TRBJ2-3 | TRBV5-1 | TRBD2 | NA | CASPGAGGRNTQYF | TGCGCCAGCCCCGGGGCGGGGGGCAGGAATACGCAGTATTTT
TRBJ2-3 | TRBV25-1 | TRBD1 | NA | CASAWTGGTDTQYF | TGTGCCAGCGCCTGGACAGGTGGAACAGATACGCAGTATTTT
TRBJ1-1 | TRBV19 | TRBD1 | once | CATARGLNTEAFF | TGTGCCACAGCCAGGGGGTTGAACACTGAAGCTTTCTTT
TRBJ1-1 | TRBV7-9 | TRBD1 | NA | CASCNDRAEAFF | TGTGCCAGCTGTAATGACAGGGCTGAAGCTTTCTTT
TRBJ2-1 | TRBV12-3/TRBV12-4 | NA | NA | CASSAGLGKQFF | TGTGCCAGCAGTGCGGGGTTGGGCAAGCAGTTCTTC
TRBJ1-1 | TRBV5-1 | NA | NA | CASSTEGTTEAFF | TGCGCCAGCAGCACAGAGGGTACCACTGAAGCTTTCTTT
TRBJ2-3 | TRBV7-9 | TRBD1 | NA | CASSLTGNTDTQYF | TGTGCCAGCAGCTTGACAGGGAACACAGATACGCAGTATTTT
TRBJ1-5 | TRBV18 | NA | NA | CASSKGSGGNQPQHF | TGTGCCAGCTCCAAGGGGTCGGGGGGCAATCAGCCCCAGCATTTT
TRBJ1-2 | TRBV19 | TRBD1 | NA | CASSIGGQGAKSYTF | TGTGCCAGTAGTATAGGAGGACAGGGGGCGAAATCCTACACCTTC
TRBJ2-1 | TRBV19 | NA | NA | CASSMVGGNEQFF | TGTGCCAGTAGTATGGTGGGGGGCAATGAGCAGTTCTTC
TRBJ1-1 | TRBV7-2 | TRBD1 | NA | CASSLTPAGGWTEAFF | TGTGCCAGCAGCCTCACCCCCGCAGGGGGCTGGACTGAAGCTTTCTTT